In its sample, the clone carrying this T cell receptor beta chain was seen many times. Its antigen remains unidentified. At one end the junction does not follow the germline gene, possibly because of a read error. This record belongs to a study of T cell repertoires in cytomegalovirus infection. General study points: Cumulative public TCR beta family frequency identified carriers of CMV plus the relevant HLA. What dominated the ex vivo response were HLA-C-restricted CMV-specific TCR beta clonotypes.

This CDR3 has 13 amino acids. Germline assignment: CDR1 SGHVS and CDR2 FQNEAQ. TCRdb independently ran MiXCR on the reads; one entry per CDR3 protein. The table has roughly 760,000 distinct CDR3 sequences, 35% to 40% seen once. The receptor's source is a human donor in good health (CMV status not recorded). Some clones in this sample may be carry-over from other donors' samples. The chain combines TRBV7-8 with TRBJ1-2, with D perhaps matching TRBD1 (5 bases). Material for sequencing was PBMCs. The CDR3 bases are TGTGCCAGCAGCTTACAGGGTAACGATGGCTACACCTTC. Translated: CASSLQGNDGYTF.